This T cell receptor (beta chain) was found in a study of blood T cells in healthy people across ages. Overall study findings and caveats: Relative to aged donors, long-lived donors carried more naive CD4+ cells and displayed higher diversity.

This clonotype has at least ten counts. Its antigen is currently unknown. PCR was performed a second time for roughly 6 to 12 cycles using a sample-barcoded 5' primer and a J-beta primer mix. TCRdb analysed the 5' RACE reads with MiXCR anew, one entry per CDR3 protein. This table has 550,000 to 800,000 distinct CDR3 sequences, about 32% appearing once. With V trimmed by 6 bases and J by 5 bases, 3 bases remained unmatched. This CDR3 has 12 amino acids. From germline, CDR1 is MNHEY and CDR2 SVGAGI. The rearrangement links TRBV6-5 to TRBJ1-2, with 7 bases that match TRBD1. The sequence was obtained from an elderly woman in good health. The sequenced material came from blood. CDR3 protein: CASRGQPYGYTF. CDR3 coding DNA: TGTGCCAGCAGGGGACAGCCTTATGGCTACACCTTC.